This record looks at one T cell receptor (beta chain) sequence and its context. The sample belongs to a study of shared clonotypes between healthy human individuals. The data were produced by immunoSEQ multiplex PCR, yet TCRdb's version contains in-frame clones alone and is incomplete. The sample records over a million clones, 95% to 99% being singletons. V was clipped by 8 bases and J by 0 bases, with 13 bases between them. The germline gives CDR1 SGHAT, CDR2 FQNNGV. This CDR3 has 15 residues. Sequenced input: naive CD4+ T cells sorted from blood. Subset meaning: CD45RA+ positively selected. The receptor's source is a man younger than 45 in good health. The J gene is TRBJ2-2, the V gene TRBV11-2; D possibly matches TRBD1 or TRBD2 (6 bases each). CDR3 bases: TGTGCCAGCTCCAGGAGGGGGTCGAACACCGGGGAGCTGTTTTTT. Its protein product is CASSRRGSNTGELFF.